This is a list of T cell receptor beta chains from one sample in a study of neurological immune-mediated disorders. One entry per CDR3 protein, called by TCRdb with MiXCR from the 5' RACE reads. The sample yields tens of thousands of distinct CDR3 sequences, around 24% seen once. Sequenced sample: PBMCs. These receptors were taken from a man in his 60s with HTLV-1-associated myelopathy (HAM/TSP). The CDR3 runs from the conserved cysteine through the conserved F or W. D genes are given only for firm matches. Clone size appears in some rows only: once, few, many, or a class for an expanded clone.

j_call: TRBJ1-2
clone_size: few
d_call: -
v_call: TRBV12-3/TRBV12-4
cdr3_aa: CSCSLAAGYTF
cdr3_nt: TGTTCCTGCAGTTTAGCTGCAGGCTACACCTTC

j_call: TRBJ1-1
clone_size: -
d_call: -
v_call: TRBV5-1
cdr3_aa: CASSFGDITEAFF
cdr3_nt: TGCGCCAGCAGCTTCGGGGACATCACTGAAGCTTTCTTT

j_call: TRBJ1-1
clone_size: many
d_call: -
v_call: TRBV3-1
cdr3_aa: CASSPLGAGRPLAAFF
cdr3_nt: TGTGCCAGCAGCCCCCTCGGGGCAGGGCGCCCGCTGGCTGCTTTCTTT

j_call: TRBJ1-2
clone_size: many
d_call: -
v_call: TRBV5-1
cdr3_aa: CASSPSAATNYGYTF
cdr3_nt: TGCGCCAGCAGCCCCTCGGCAGCTACTAACTATGGCTACACCTTC

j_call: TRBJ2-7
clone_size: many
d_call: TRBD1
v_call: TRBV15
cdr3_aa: CATSRGAGTGGSYEQYF
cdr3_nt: TGTGCCACCAGCAGAGGGGCCGGGACAGGGGGCTCCTACGAGCAGTACTTC

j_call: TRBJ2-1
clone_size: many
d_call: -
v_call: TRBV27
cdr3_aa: CASSSLFLGFDEQFF
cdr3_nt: TGTGCCAGCAGTTCCTTATTCCTGGGGTTCGATGAGCAGTTCTTC

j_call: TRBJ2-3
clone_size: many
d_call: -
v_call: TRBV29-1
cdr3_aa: CSVRGRSTDTQYF
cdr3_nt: TGCAGCGTTCGTGGGAGGTCCACAGATACGCAGTATTTT

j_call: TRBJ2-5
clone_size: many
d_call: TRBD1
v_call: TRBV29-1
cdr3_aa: CSVEGQGRETQYF
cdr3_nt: TGCAGCGTTGAAGGACAGGGGAGAGAGACCCAGTACTTC

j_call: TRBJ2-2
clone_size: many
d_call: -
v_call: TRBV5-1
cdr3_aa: CASSLNPTFGELFF
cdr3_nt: TGCGCCAGCAGCTTGAACCCTACGTTCGGGGAGCTGTTTTTT

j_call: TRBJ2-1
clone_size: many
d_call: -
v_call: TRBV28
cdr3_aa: CASSLLSGSEQFF
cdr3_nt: TGTGCCAGCAGTTTACTTTCGGGAAGTGAGCAGTTCTTC

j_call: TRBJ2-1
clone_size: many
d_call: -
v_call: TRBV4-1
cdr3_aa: CASSQGDNARYNEQFF
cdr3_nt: TGCGCCAGCAGCCAGGGAGACAACGCCCGGTACAATGAGCAGTTCTTC

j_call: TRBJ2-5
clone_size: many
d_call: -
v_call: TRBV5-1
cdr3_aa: CASSPRRPETQYF
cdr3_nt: TGCGCCAGCAGCCCCCGAAGGCCGGAGACCCAGTACTTC

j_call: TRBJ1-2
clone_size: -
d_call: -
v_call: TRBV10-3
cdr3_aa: CAISEGSLYGYTF
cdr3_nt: TGTGCCATCAGTGAAGGCAGTCTCTATGGCTACACCTTC

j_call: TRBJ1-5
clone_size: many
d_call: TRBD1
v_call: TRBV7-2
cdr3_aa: CASSLGAGTEQPQHF
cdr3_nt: TGTGCCAGCAGCTTAGGGGCCGGGACAGAGCAGCCCCAGCATTTT

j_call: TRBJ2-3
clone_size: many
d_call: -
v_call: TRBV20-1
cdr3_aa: CSARARAQVEYF
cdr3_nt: TGCAGTGCGAGGGCTCGGGCCCAGGTGGAGTATTTT

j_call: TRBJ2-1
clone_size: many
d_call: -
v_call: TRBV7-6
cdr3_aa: CASSLASTDVDEQFF
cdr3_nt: TGTGCCAGCAGCTTAGCTTCGACGGACGTCGATGAGCAGTTCTTC

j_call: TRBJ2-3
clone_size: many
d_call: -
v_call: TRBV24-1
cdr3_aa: CATRSLGSRSTDTQYF
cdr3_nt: TGTGCCACCAGGTCCCTCGGCAGCCGAAGCACAGATACGCAGTATTTT

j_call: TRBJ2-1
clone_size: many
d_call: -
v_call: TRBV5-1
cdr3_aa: CASSLSGSSYNEQFF
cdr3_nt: TGCGCCAGCAGCTTGTCCGGGAGCTCCTACAATGAGCAGTTCTTC

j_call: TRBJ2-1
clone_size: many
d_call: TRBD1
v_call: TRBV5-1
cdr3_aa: CATGQGGSYNEQFF
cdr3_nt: TGCGCCACTGGACAGGGAGGCTCCTACAATGAGCAGTTCTTC

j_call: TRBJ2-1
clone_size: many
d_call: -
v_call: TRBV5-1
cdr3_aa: CASSKTVSYNEQFF
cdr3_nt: TGCGCCAGCAGCAAAACAGTCTCCTACAATGAGCAGTTCTTC

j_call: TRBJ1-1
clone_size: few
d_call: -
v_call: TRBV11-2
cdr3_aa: CASSPSYPNTEAFF
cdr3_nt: TGTGCCAGCAGCCCCAGCTATCCGAACACTGAAGCTTTCTTT

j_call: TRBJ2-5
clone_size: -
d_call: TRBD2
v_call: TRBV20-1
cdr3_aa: CSATLAGGGETQYF
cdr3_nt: TGCAGTGCTACTCTAGCGGGAGGGGGGGAGACCCAGTACTTC

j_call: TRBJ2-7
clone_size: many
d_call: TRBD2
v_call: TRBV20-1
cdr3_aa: CSAYYGTSREQYF
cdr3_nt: TGCAGTGCTTACTATGGGACTAGCCGCGAGCAGTACTTC

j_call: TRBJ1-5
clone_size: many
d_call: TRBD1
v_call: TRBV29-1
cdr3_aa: CSVGQGRDQPQHF
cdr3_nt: TGCAGCGTTGGACAGGGGAGAGATCAGCCCCAGCATTTT

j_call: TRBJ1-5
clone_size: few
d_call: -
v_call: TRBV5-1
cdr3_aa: CASSTGGGLDQPQHF
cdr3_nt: TGCGCCAGCAGCACCGGCGGGGGGTTGGATCAGCCCCAGCATTTT

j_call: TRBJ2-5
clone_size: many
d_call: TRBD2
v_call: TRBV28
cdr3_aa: CASSSLAAGGLTQYF
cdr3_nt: TGTGCCAGCAGTTCCCTAGCGGCGGGGGGATTGACCCAGTACTTC